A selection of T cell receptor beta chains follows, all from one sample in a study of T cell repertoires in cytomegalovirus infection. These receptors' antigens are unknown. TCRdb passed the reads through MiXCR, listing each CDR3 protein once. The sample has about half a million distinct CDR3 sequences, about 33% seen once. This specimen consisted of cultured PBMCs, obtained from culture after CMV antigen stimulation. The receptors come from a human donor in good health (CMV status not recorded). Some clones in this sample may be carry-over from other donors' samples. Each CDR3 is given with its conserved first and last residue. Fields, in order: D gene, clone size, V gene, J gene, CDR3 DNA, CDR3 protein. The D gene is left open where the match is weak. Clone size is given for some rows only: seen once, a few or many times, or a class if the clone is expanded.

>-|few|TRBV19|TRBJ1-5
TGTGCCAGTACCTCGGGGGTGGGCAATCAGCCCCAGCATTTT
CASTSGVGNQPQHF
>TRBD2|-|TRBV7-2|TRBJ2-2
TGTGCCAGCAGCTTATCGGGACTAGTGAACACCGGGGAGCTGTATTTT
CASSLSGLVNTGELYF
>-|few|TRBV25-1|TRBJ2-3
TGTGCCAGCAGTCCCAGACTGAGCACAGATACGCAGTATTTT
CASSPRLSTDTQYF
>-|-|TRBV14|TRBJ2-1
TGTGCCAGCAGCCCCTCAGTGTCCGGTGAGCAGTTCTTC
CASSPSVSGEQFF
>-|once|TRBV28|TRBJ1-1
TGTGCCAGCATAGGCATCGAGAACACTGAAGCTTTCTTT
CASIGIENTEAFF
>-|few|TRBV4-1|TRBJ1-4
TGCGCCAGCAGCCAGGGTCAAGGGCCAACTAATGAAAAACTGTTTTTT
CASSQGQGPTNEKLFF
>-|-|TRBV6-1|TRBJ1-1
TGTGCCAGCAGTCCGCGAGGGCGGGCCAACACTGAAGCTTTCTTT
CASSPRGRANTEAFF
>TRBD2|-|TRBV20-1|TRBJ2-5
TGCAGTGCTAGTAGTCTAGCGGCCGAGACCCAGTACTTC
CSASSLAAETQYF
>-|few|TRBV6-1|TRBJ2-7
TGTGCCAGCAGTTACGGGCGGACAGCCGAGCAGTACTTC
CASSYGRTAEQYF
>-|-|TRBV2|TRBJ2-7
TGTGCCAGCAGCGGGACCGACGAGCAGTACTTC
CASSGTDEQYF
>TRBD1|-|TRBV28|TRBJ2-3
TGTGCCAGCACAGGGACAGCCAGCACAGATACGCAGTATTTT
CASTGTASTDTQYF
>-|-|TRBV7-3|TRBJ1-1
TGTGCCAGCAGCCCAAATGCAGGGAGCACTGAAGCTTTCTTT
CASSPNAGSTEAFF
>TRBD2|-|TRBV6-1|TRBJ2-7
TGTGCCAGCAGCGACCCCGCGGGAGCTTCCTACGAGCAGTACTTC
CASSDPAGASYEQYF
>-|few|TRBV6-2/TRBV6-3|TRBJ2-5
TGTGCCAGCAGTAGAATGGGGCGACAAGAGACCCAGTACTTC
CASSRMGRQETQYF
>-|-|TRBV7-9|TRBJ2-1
TGTGCCAGCAGCGCGGGACTGCCGACCTACAATGAGCAGTTCTTC
CASSAGLPTYNEQFF
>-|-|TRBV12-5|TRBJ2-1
TGTGCTAGTGCCACGACTGCGATTGAGCAGTTCTTC
CASATTAIEQFF
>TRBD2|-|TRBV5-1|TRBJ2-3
TGCGCCAGCAGCTTGGCCGTCGCGGGAGGGAGCACAGATACGCAGTATTTT
CASSLAVAGGSTDTQYF
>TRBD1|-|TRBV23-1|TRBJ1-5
TGCGCCAGTTTCCGGGACAGGGGAGAGGTGGATCAGCCCCAGCATTTT
CASFRDRGEVDQPQHF
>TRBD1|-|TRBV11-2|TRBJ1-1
TGTGCCAGCAGCTTAGGCTGGACAGGGGCCACTGAAGCTTTCTTT
CASSLGWTGATEAFF
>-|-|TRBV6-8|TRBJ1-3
TGTGCCAGCCTGGGGGGGCCTGGAAACACCATATATTTT
CASLGGPGNTIYF
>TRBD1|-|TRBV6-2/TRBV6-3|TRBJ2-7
TGTGCCAGCAATATTGCGACAGGGAGCGACTACGAGCAGTACTTC
CASNIATGSDYEQYF
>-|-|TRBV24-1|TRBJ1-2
TGTGCCACCAGTGCGACAGCTGGATCCTATGGCTACACCTTC
CATSATAGSYGYTF
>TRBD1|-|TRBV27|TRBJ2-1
TGTGCCAGCAGTTACTTACAGGGGCCAGGCCACAATGAGCAGTTCTTC
CASSYLQGPGHNEQFF
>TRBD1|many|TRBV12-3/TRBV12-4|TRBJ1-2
TGTGCCAGCATTCTCTCGGGGACAGGGACTTCTGGGGATGGCTACACCTTC
CASILSGTGTSGDGYTF
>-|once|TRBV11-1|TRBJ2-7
TGTGCCAGCAGCTCCCCCCCGACAGCCTACGAGCAGTACTTC
CASSSPPTAYEQYF
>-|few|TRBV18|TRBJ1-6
TGTGCCAGCTCAGACGCCAGAAGTAATTCACCCCTCCACTTT
CASSDARSNSPLHF
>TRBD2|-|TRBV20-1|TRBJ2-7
TGCAGTGCTTGGAAAAAACTAGCGGGAGTTGCCTACGAGCAGTACTTC
CSAWKKLAGVAYEQYF
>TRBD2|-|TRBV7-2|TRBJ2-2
TGTGCCAGCACCGCTCAACTAGCGGGGGACACCGGGGAGCTGTTTTTT
CASTAQLAGDTGELFF
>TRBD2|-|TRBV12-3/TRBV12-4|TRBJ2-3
TGTGCCAGCAGTTCCACCGGGACTGGCGGGAGCAATACGCAGTATTTT
CASSSTGTGGSNTQYF
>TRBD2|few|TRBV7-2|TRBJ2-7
TGTGCCAGCAGCCCGGGACTAGCTATCTACGAGCAGTACTTC
CASSPGLAIYEQYF
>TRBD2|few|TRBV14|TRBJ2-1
TGTGCCAGCAGCCAAGAGTCAGAGACTAGCGGGGTCGACCCTAGCTCCTACAATGAGCAGTTCTTC
CASSQESETSGVDPSSYNEQFF
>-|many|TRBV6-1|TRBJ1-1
TGTGCCAGCACCCTTTCGGGGGTCGGCACTGAAGCTTTCTTT
CASTLSGVGTEAFF
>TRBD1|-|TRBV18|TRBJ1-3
TGTGCCAGCTCACCTCAGAACAGGGGACCGAGCTCTGGAAACACCATATATTTT
CASSPQNRGPSSGNTIYF
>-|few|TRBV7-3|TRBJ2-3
TGTGCCAGCAGCCCACAAGCGGGAGATACGCAGTATTTT
CASSPQAGDTQYF
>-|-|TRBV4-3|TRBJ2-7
TGCGCCAGCAGCCAAGATTACGCCAGCTACGAGCAGTACTTC
CASSQDYASYEQYF
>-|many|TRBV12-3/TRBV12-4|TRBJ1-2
TGTGCCAGCAGCCGAGAACAGGACTATGGCTACACCTTC
CASSREQDYGYTF
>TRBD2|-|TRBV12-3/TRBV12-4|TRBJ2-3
TGTGCCAGCAGTCACGGACTAGCGGACACAGATACGCAGTATTTT
CASSHGLADTDTQYF
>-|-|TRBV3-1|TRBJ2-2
TGTGCCAGCAGCCAAGGACGTCCACCCGGGGAGCTGTTTTTT
CASSQGRPPGELFF
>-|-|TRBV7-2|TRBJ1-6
TGTGCCAGCAGCGAAGACAGTGATTCACCCCTCCACTTT
CASSEDSDSPLHF
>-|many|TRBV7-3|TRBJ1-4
TGTGCCAGCAGTCCTACAGGGTCAACTAATGAAAAACTGTTTTTT
CASSPTGSTNEKLFF
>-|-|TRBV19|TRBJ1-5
TGTGCCAGTATGATAGCGAATCAGCCCCAGCATTTT
CASMIANQPQHF
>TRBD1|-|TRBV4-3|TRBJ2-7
TGCGCCAGCAGCGTAGCGACAGGGGGTGGCTCCTACGAGCAGTACTTC
CASSVATGGGSYEQYF
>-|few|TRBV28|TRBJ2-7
TGTGCCAGCACCCCCTCGGGGACTGGGAGCTCCTACGAGCAGTACTTC
CASTPSGTGSSYEQYF
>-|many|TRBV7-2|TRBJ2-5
TGTGCCAGCAGCTTGGATTTGGGGTCGGGACAAGAGACCCAGTACTTC
CASSLDLGSGQETQYF
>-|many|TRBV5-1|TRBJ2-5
TGTGCCAGCAGCTTAGGAGTCCAAGAGACCCAGTACTTC
CASSLGVQETQYF
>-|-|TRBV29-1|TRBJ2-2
TGCAGCGCCGCCAAGCCGGGCGCGAACACCGGGGAGCTGTTTTTT
CSAAKPGANTGELFF
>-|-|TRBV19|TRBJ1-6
TGTGCCAGTAGTAGCCCCGGGGCTTCACCCCTCCACTTT
CASSSPGASPLHF
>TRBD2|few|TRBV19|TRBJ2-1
TGTGCCAGTAGTATTAGCGGGGAGGCCTACAATGAGCAGTTCTTC
CASSISGEAYNEQFF
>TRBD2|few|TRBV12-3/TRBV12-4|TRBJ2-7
TGTGCCAGCAGTTTAGCGGGACGGGGACTAGCGACGGGCTACGAGCAGTACTTC
CASSLAGRGLATGYEQYF
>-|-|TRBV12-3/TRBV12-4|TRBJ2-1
TGTGCCAGCAGTTTCTTCCAGAGCTCCTACAATGAGCAGTTCTTC
CASSFFQSSYNEQFF
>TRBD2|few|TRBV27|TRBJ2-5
TGTGCCAGCAATAGCGGGAGCGGTAGGTCGGCGACCCAGTACTTC
CASNSGSGRSATQYF
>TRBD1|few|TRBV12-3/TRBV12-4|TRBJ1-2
TGTGCCAGCGCCCTTACAGGGGGCGTGGGCTACACCTTC
CASALTGGVGYTF
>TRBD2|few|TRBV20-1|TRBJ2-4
TGCAGTGCTAGAGATGCAACTAGCGGGACTCTAGCCAAAAACATTCAGTACTTC
CSARDATSGTLAKNIQYF